A single sample gave rise to the 32 T cell receptor beta chains below, sequenced in a study of glioma-infiltrating T cells. TCR alpha and beta CDR3 regions were amplified from RNA using iRepertoire nested multiplex PCR. In TCRdb, the multiplex PCR reads were re-called with MiXCR into one record per CDR3 protein. The sample includes 95,000 to 110,000 distinct CDR3 sequences, around 31% of them seen just once. What was sequenced was glioma tissue, nonneoplastic brain tissue, or PBMCs (not recorded which). All receptors come from a human donor with low-grade glioma or glioblastoma, undergoing nonglioma brain surgery, or in good health (not recorded which).

The chain is built from TRBV7-2 and TRBJ2-1; D is uncertain. Germline V CDR1 and CDR2: SGHTA, FQGNSA. V was trimmed by 0 bases and J by 8 bases, leaving 11 bases between them. The CDR3 is made up of 14 amino acids. CDR3 bases: TGTGCCAGCAGCTTAGCGCAGGTGATCTATGAGCAGTTCTTC. This sequence encodes CASSLAQVIYEQFF.

This chain connects TRBV19 to TRBJ2-7, with TRBD1 matching 9 bases. Germline CDR1 LNHDA, CDR2 SQIVND (reference sequence). Trimming took 4 bases from V and 5 from J; bases not matched to a gene: 6. This CDR3 contains 14 residues. The CDR3 spells CASSRQGVVNEQYF. For the CDR3, the DNA is TGTGCCAGTAGTAGACAGGGGGTGGTCAACGAGCAGTACTTC.

This clonotype was recorded at least ten times. This chain joins TRBV28 and TRBJ1-3, with D uncertain. Per the germline V gene, CDR1 is MDHEN and CDR2 is SYDVKM. Trimming shortened V by 10 bases and J by 0 bases, and 16 bases separated the two germline ends. This CDR3 has 15 amino acids. The CDR3 spells CAITSVATSGNTIYF. As DNA, the CDR3 is TGTGCCATCACCAGTGTAGCGACCTCTGGAAACACCATATATTTT.

This clonotype was counted between two and nine times. The rearrangement joins TRBV19 to TRBJ1-3, with TRBD1 matching 7 bases. The CDR3 is made up of 14 amino acids. The trim removed 7 bases at V and 5 bases at J, leaving 8 bases unmatched. Germline V CDR1 and CDR2: LNHDA, SQIVND (reference sequence). CDR3 sequence: CASIPDRERNTIYF. The DNA for the CDR3 is TGTGCCAGTATCCCAGACAGGGAAAGAAACACCATATATTTT.

Concerning this clonotype: Possible read error: a much larger clone is one base away. This rearrangement joins TRBV28 to TRBJ1-6; D possibly corresponds to TRBD1 (6 bases). This CDR3 spans 14 amino acids. V was cut by 6 bases and J by 11 bases, with 17 bases left in between. Germline lookup yields CDR1 MDHEN and CDR2 SYDVKM. Here the CDR3 reads CASSAEDSPPPLHF. The CDR3 DNA follows: TGTGCCAGCAGCGCAGAGGACAGTCCGCCACCCCTCCACTTT.

At least ten counts were recorded for this clonotype. The V and J genes are TRBV6-1 and TRBJ1-3, with TRBD1 as a possible D gene (6 bases). V lost 8 bases to trimming and J lost 13 bases, with 36 bases between them. The germline V gene encodes CDR1 MNHNS and CDR2 SASEGT. There are 18 residues in the CDR3. The CDR3 DNA reads as TGTGCCAGCTGGGGGCAGGACTCCGGCACCTGGGGCGGGGCCTCGATATATTTT. Its protein product is CASWGQDSGTWGGASIYF.

This clonotype was detected ten times or more. The chain is built from TRBV28 and TRBJ1-2; D remains unclear. The CDR3 runs to 13 residues. V was trimmed by 6 bases and J by 6 bases, leaving 14 bases between them. CDR1 and CDR2 from the germline V gene are MDHEN and SYDVKM. The CDR3 bases are TGTGCCAGCAGAATTGACCTGTCAGATGGCTACACCTTC. It specifies CASRIDLSDGYTF.

This chain connects TRBV19 to TRBJ2-2, with TRBD2 matching over 13 bases. Unmatched junction bases numbered 4, after V lost 7 bases and J lost 5 bases. The CDR3 is 15 amino acids. Germline V gene sequence: CDR1 LNHDA, CDR2 SQIVND (reference sequence). This chain's CDR3 is CASTRTSGGTGELFF. The CDR3 DNA is TGTGCCAGTACCAGGACTAGCGGGGGTACCGGGGAGCTGTTTTTT.

J is TRBJ1-2 and V is TRBV5-1, with TRBD1 identical over 7 bases. J gave up 5 bases and V 2 bases, and 6 bases lay outside the gene matches. There are 14 residues in the CDR3. Germline V lookup: CDR1 SGHRS, CDR2 YFSETQ. The CDR3 DNA is TGCGCCAGCAGCTTTCCGGGACAGCAATATGGCTACACCTTC. Translation gives CASSFPGQQYGYTF.

The chain combines TRBV6-2 or TRBV6-3 with TRBJ2-7; a possible D gene is TRBD2 (5 bases). V gave up 4 bases and J gave up 0 bases, with 13 bases separating them. Per the germline V gene, CDR1 is MNHEY and CDR2 is SVGEGT. CDR3 size: 15 residues. CDR3 region: CASSSPYTSSYEQYF. For the CDR3, the DNA is TGTGCCAGCAGTTCTCCTTATACTAGCTCCTACGAGCAGTACTTC.

This clonotype was detected many times. The rearrangement uses TRBV6-1 and TRBJ1-2; D unclear. Germline CDR1 MNHNS, CDR2 SASEGT. Trimming took off 8 bases at V and 5 bases at J, with 18 bases between the two ends. CDR3 length: 14 residues. The CDR3 DNA follows: TGTGCCAGCCGTTCTCAGCAAGGGTCGTATGGCTACACCTTC. This encodes CASRSQQGSYGYTF.

With regard to this clonotype: This may stem from a read error, because a much larger clone lies one nucleotide away. This chain links TRBV11-2 with TRBJ2-7; D gene uncertain. This CDR3 has 14 amino acids. V lost 2 bases and J 2 bases, leaving 10 bases between the germline ends. Germline CDR1 SGHAT, CDR2 FQNNGV. The CDR3 DNA sequence: TGTGCCAGCAGCTTATCCGTGAGCGCCTACGAGCAGTACTTC. Translated: CASSLSVSAYEQYF.

This clonotype was counted a few times. A much larger clone differs from this one at a single base, so this may be a read error. The CDR3 region has the DNA TGTGCCAGCAGTACGAGACTAGCGGCATTCCAAGAGACCCAGTACTTC. Protein sequence: CASSTRLAAFQETQYF. The chain is built from TRBV27 and TRBJ2-5; 9 bases line up with TRBD2. The J segment lost 1 base and the V segment lost 5 bases, leaving 8 bases of the junction unmatched. Germline CDR1 and CDR2: MNHEY and SMNVEV (reference sequence). This CDR3 has 16 amino acids.

This clonotype has a handful of counts. The J gene is TRBJ2-5, the V gene TRBV3-1; TRBD2 matches at 14 bases. The CDR3 totals 19 residues. V trimming: 0 bases; J trimming: 5 bases; junction bases outside the gene matches: 11. CDR1 and CDR2 (germline): LGHDT, YNNKEL (reference sequence). DNA of the CDR3: TGTGCCAGCAGCCAAGATTTCCAAGGACTAGCGGGGGGTCGGGAGACCCAGTACTTC. It specifies CASSQDFQGLAGGRETQYF.

This rearrangement joins TRBV29-1 to TRBJ2-5; 8 bases line up with TRBD1. The CDR3 consists of 11 residues. Looked up from germline, CDR1 is SQVTM and CDR2 is ANQGSEA. V gave up 8 bases and J gave up 4 bases; unmatched junction bases: 3. The CDR3 here is CSSGQGETQYF. In DNA form, the CDR3 reads TGCAGCTCTGGACAGGGAGAGACCCAGTACTTC. Based on the CDR3 plus reference TRBV29-1 and TRBJ2-5, the full variable domain is SAVISQKPSRDICQRGTSLTIQCQVDSQVTMMFWYRQQPGQSLTLIATANQGSEATYESGFVIDKFPISRPNLTFSTLTVSNMSPEDSSIYLCSSGQGETQYFGPGTRLLVL.

The J gene is TRBJ1-6, the V gene TRBV7-2, with D possibly matching TRBD1 (5 bases). The CDR3 has 19 amino acids. Germline CDR1 is SGHTA and CDR2 is FQGNSA. V was clipped by 6 bases and J by 8 bases, with 29 bases between them. CDR3 residues: CASRQGGGGSLVPYSPLHF. CDR3 DNA sequence: TGTGCCAGCAGACAAGGTGGGGGGGGATCCCTGGTTCCTTATTCACCCCTCCACTTT.

This chain connects TRBV7-8 to TRBJ1-2; D is perhaps TRBD1 (5 bases). The CDR3 sequence is 14 residues long. V lost 4 bases and J lost 2, with 11 bases in between. Germline V gene sequence: CDR1 SGHVS, CDR2 FQNEAQ. The CDR3 here is CASSSTDSNYGYTF. The DNA of the CDR3 is TGTGCCAGCAGCTCGACTGACAGCAACTATGGCTACACCTTC.

Concerning this clonotype: A much larger clone differs by one base, so this may be a read error. V usage is TRBV20-1 and J usage is TRBJ1-1, with 7 bases fitting TRBD1. The V segment lost 0 bases and the J segment 13 bases; nucleotides outside the gene matches: 14. From germline, CDR1 is DFQATT and CDR2 SNEGSKA (reference sequence). CDR3 size: 14 residues. The DNA of the CDR3 is TGCAGTGCTAGAGATGTCAACAGGGGCGATGTGGATTTCTTT. This sequence encodes CSARDVNRGDVDFF.

This chain connects TRBV7-2 to TRBJ1-3; possible D gene TRBD1, 5 bases. The germline V and J ends were trimmed by 1 base and 0 bases, with 16 bases remaining between them. CDR3 size: 18 residues. Per the germline V gene, CDR1 is SGHTA and CDR2 is FQGNSA. The CDR3 region has the DNA TGTGCCAGCAGCTTAGGGTCCGCGGGGCCTAACTCTGGAAACACCATATATTTT. Amino acids: CASSLGSAGPNSGNTIYF. The full variable domain, with the rest looked up from reference TRBV7-2 and TRBJ1-3, is GAGVSQSPSNKVTEKGKDVELRCDPISGHTALYWYRQSLGQGLEFLIYFQGNSAPDKSGLPSDRFSAERTGGSVSTLTIQRTQQEDSAVYLCASSLGSAGPNSGNTIYFGEGSWLTVV.

This clonotype was picked up a small number of times. CDR3 nucleotide sequence: TGTGCCAGCAGCCAAGGAACAGGGGTAGGGTCACCCCTCCACTTT. This encodes CASSQGTGVGSPLHF. The chain is built from TRBV3-1 and TRBJ1-6; 7 bases are a match to TRBD1. Germline assignment: CDR1 LGHDT and CDR2 YNNKEL (reference sequence). With 1 base clipped from V and 10 bases from J, the junction kept 7 bases outside the gene matches. This CDR3 is built from 15 residues.

This clonotype was observed at least ten times. The rearrangement joins TRBV20-1 to TRBJ2-3; D is unclear. The CDR3 extends over 13 amino acids. The V end was cut by 3 bases, the J end by 0 bases, with 7 bases between. The germline V gene encodes CDR1 DFQATT and CDR2 SNEGSKA (reference sequence). CDR3 in DNA: TGCAGTGCTAGTACAGCTAGCACAGATACGCAGTATTTT. The encoded protein is CSASTASTDTQYF.

The chain joins TRBV12-3 or TRBV12-4 to TRBJ2-7; 8 nucleotides agree with TRBD1. Losses at the gene ends were 6 bases for V and 1 base for J; bases not matched to a gene: 8. CDR3 length: 15 residues. The CDR3 reads CASSLQGTGSYEQYF. CDR3 coding DNA: TGTGCCAGCAGCCTGCAAGGGACAGGATCCTACGAGCAGTACTTC.

The sample holds many counts of this clonotype. The chain recombines TRBV28 with TRBJ2-1; D is possibly TRBD1 (5 bases). Trimming shortened V by 7 bases and J by 4 bases, and 20 bases separated the two germline ends. In germline, CDR1 is MDHEN, CDR2 SYDVKM. The CDR3 spans 16 residues. As DNA, the CDR3 is TGTGCCAGCACTACATGGCAGGGTAGGCCTTACAATGAGCAGTTCTTC. This encodes CASTTWQGRPYNEQFF.

This clonotype was observed at least ten times. The genes are TRBV20-1 and TRBJ1-2; tentatively, D is TRBD1 (6 bases). The germline gives CDR1 DFQATT, CDR2 SNEGSKA (reference sequence). CDR3 size: 13 residues. V gave up 5 bases and J gave up 4 bases, with 14 bases separating them. The CDR3 sequence is CSAQAGERYGYTF. The CDR3 DNA sequence: TGCAGTGCTCAGGCAGGGGAACGCTATGGCTACACCTTC.

This clonotype was found a few times. J is TRBJ2-3 and V is TRBV7-2; 13 bases line up with TRBD2. With V trimmed by 5 bases and J by 6 bases, 8 bases remained unmatched. Germline values: CDR1 SGHTA, CDR2 FQGNSA. The length of the CDR3 is 16 residues. CDR3 bases: TGTGCCAGCAGCCTGACTAGCGGGGGGCAGTGGGATACGCAGTATTTT. Translated, it gives CASSLTSGGQWDTQYF.

In DNA form, the CDR3 reads TGTGCCAGCAGCCAAGACGCAGGGAACTATGGCTACACCTTC. Its protein product is CASSQDAGNYGYTF. The chain uses TRBV4-2 and TRBJ1-2; D is perhaps TRBD1 (5 bases). Germline CDR1 is LGHNA and CDR2 is YNFKEQ. The CDR3 has 14 residues. V lost 0 bases, J lost 2 bases, and 7 bases lay in between.

In its sample, this clonotype was seen a few times. The genes are TRBV12-3 or TRBV12-4 and TRBJ1-2; D remains ambiguous. This CDR3 has 15 residues. V was clipped by 7 bases and J by 2 bases, with 17 bases between them. CDR3 in DNA: TGTGCCAGCACTCCGGGCCCACCGGGCAACTATGGCTACACCTTC. It is translated as CASTPGPPGNYGYTF.

This clonotype appeared many times. This sequence joins TRBV7-2 and TRBJ2-3; D is possibly TRBD2 (5 bases). CDR1 and CDR2 (germline): SGHTA, FQGNSA. Trimming pared 5 bases from V and 4 bases from J, leaving 13 bases between. This CDR3 contains 14 residues. CDR3 bases: TGTGCCAGCAGCCTGCTGAGGCGGGCAGATACGCAGTATTTT. Translation gives CASSLLRRADTQYF.

The chain couples TRBV19 to TRBJ1-5, with D perhaps matching TRBD1 (6 bases). The CDR3 is made up of 15 amino acids. CDR1 and CDR2 from the germline V gene are LNHDA and SQIVND (reference sequence). Deletions cut 3 bases from V and 2 bases from J, with 11 bases between. This CDR3 is CASSMTGQRNQPQHF. The CDR3 DNA sequence: TGTGCCAGTAGTATGACGGGACAACGCAATCAGCCCCAGCATTTT. The complete variable domain, with remaining parts taken from reference TRBV19 and TRBJ1-5, reads DGGITQSPKYLFRKEGQNVTLSCEQNLNHDAMYWYRQDPGQGLRLIYYSQIVNDFQKGDIAEGYSVSREKKESFPLTVTSAQKNPTAFYLCASSMTGQRNQPQHFGDGTRLSIL.

The sample holds many counts of this clonotype. This chain joins TRBV14 and TRBJ2-1; 8 bases fit TRBD1. There are 14 residues in the CDR3. Germline assignment: CDR1 SGHDN and CDR2 FVKESK. V shed 4 bases, J shed 6 bases, and the junction held 5 bases outside the gene matches. The CDR3 DNA reads TGTGCCAGCAGCCCATGGACAGGGAGCAATGAGCAGTTCTTC. It is translated as CASSPWTGSNEQFF.

This chain connects TRBV2 to TRBJ1-5, with 8 bases that match TRBD1. Germline V gives CDR1 SNHLY, CDR2 FYNNEI. The CDR3 totals 16 residues. Unmatched junction bases numbered 10, after V lost 9 bases and J lost 0 bases. CDR3 bases: TGTGCCAGTCGGGCGACAGGGGTCAATAGCAATCAGCCCCAGCATTTT. It yields the protein CASRATGVNSNQPQHF.

This clonotype was counted many times. The CDR3 region is CASSQDQGGGRYEQYF. CDR3 bases: TGCGCCAGCAGCCAAGATCAGGGTGGAGGGAGGTACGAGCAGTACTTC. This chain uses TRBV4-3 with TRBJ2-7, with D possibly matching TRBD2 (6 bases). Trimming took 0 bases from V and 4 from J, leaving 16 bases between them. CDR3 length equals 16 residues. Germline CDR1 and CDR2: LGHNA and YSLEER.